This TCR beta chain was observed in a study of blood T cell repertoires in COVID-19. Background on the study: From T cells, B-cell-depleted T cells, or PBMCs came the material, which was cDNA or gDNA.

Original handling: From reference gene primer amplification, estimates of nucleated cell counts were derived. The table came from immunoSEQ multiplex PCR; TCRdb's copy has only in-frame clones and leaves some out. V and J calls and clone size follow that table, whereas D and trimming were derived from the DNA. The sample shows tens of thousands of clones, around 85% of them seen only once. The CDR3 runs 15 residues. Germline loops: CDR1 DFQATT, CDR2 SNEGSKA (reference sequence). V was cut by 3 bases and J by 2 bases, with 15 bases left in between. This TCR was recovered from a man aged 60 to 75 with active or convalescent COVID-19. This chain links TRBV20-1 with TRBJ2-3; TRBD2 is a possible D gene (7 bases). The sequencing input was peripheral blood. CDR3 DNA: TGCAGTGCTAGTCTGGGCGGGGGCTACACAGATACGCAGTATTTT. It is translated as CSASLGGGYTDTQYF.